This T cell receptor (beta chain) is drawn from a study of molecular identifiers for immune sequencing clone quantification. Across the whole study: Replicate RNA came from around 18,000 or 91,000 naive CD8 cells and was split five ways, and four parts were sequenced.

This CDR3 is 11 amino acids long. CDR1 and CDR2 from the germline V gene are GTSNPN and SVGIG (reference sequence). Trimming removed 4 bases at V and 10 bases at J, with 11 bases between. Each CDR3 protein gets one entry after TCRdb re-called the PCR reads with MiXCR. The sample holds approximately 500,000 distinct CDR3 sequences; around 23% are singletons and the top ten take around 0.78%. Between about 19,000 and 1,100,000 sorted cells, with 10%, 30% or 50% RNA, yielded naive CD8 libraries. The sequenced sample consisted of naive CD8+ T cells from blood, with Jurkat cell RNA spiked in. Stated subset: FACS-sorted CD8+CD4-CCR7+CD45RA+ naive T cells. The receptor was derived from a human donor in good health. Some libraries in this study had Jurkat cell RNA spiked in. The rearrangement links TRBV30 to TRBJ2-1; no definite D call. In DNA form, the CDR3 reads TGTGCCTGGAATGTAGTCGGAGAGCAGTTCTTC. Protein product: CAWNVVGEQFF.